This TCR beta chain was captured in a study of T cells in Graves' hyperthyroidism and ophthalmopathy. CDR3 length: 15 residues. The ends were cut back, 3 bases at V and 1 base at J, with 13 bases in the middle. CDR1 is LNHDA, CDR2 SQIVND, per germline (reference sequence). Uncontrolled infection, other autoimmune disease, pregnancy or lactation disqualified patients from enrolment. This clonotype appeared many times. Regions amplified from RNA transcripts were the TCR beta CDR3 regions. The HTBI primer set drove a first-round RT-PCR of the TCR CDR3. TCRdb independently ran MiXCR on the multiplex PCR reads; one entry per CDR3 protein. The sample lists 530,000 or so distinct CDR3 sequences, approximately 44% occurring once.

The sample consisted of peripheral blood or thyroid tissue (not recorded which). This receptor was obtained from a woman between 18 and 29 years old with Graves' hyperthyroidism. The chain employs TRBV19 and TRBJ2-7; D might be TRBD2 (5 bases). Here the CDR3 DNA reads TGTGCCAGTAGTATGGGCGTAGGGAGTTCCTACGAGCAGTACTTC. Its translation is CASSMGVGSSYEQYF.